The clone carrying this TCR beta chain was detected once. Its antigen is unknown. The data derive from a study of shared clonotypes between healthy human individuals. At the level of the study: Used for every donor were three CD4 naive, three CD4 memory, two CD8 naive and one CD8 memory plate.

Method: immunoSEQ multiplex PCR; TCRdb's copy keeps in-frame clones and lacks some. Of fewer than 800,000 clones in the sample, around 90% were seen once. Study-level results: Few donors limited the genetic and exposure-history diversity represented. Across subsets, estimated richness was generally greater for naive than for memory populations. Clonotype sharing among donors likely depends on sequencing depth.

Germline assignment: CDR1 SEHNR and CDR2 FQNEAQ (reference sequence). The CDR3 runs 14 residues. The trim removed 5 bases at V and 6 bases at J, leaving 10 bases unmatched. Positively selected for CCR7, the CD45RO-negative cells used as naive CD8 cells excluded terminally differentiated effector memory CD45RA+ cells. The rearrangement uses TRBV7-9 and TRBJ2-7, with TRBD2 matching 7 bases. Sequences were obtained from naive CD8+ T cells sorted from blood. The TCR was taken from a man aged 30-40 years in good health. CDR3 in amino acids: CASSLGVERGEQYF. CDR3 nucleotides: TGTGCCAGCAGCCTAGGGGTTGAGCGGGGCGAGCAGTACTTC.